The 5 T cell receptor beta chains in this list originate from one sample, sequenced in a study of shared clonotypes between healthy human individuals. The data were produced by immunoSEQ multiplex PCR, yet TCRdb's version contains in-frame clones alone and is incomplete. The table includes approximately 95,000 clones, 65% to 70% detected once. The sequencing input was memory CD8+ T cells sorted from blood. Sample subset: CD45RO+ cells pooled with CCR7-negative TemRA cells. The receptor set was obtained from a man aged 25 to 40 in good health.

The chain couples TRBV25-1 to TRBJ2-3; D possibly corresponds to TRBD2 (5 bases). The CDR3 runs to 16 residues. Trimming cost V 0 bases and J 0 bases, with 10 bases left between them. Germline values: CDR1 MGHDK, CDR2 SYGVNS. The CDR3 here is CASSEYIASSTDTQYF. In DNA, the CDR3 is TGTGCCAGCAGTGAATATATAGCGTCTAGCACAGATACGCAGTATTTT.

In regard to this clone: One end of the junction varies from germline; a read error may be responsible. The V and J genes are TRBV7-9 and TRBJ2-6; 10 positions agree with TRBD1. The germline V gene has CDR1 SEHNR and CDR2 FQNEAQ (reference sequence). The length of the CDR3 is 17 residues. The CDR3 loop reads CASSQGDRGSGANVLTF. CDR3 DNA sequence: TGCGCCAGCAGCCAAGGGGACAGGGGCTCTGGGGCCAACGTCCTGACTTTC.

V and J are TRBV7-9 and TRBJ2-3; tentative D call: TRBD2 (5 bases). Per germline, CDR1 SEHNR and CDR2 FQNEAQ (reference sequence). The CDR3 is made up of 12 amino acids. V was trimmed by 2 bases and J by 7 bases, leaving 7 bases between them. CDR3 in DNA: TGTGCCAGCAGCTTAACCGGGAATACGCAGTATTTT. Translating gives CASSLTGNTQYF.

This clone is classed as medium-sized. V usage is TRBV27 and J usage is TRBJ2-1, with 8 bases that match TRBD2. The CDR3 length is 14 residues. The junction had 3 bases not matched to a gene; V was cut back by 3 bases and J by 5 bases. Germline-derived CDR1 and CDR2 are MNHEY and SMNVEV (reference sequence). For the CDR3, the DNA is TGTGCCAGCAGTTTGCGGGAGGTCGACAATGAGCAGTTCTTC. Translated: CASSLREVDNEQFF.

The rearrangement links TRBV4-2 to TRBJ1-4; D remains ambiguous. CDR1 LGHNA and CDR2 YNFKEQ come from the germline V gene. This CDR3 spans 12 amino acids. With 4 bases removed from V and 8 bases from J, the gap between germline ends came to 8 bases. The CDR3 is CASSPEGEKLFF. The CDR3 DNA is TGTGCCAGCAGCCCCGAGGGAGAAAAACTGTTTTTT.